This T cell receptor (beta chain) was identified in a study of blood T cell repertoires in COVID-19. Per germline, CDR1 SGHAT and CDR2 FQNNGV. With V trimmed by 5 bases and J by 3 bases, 8 bases remained unmatched. CDR3 size: 15 residues. Per the original methods: Estimates of nucleated cell counts were drawn from the amplification of reference gene primers. Clones were read by immunoSEQ multiplex PCR, and TCRdb kept only the in-frame ones, dropping some. V, J and clone size derive from that table, while D and trimming were established from the DNA sequence. Of 150,000 to 200,000 clones listed, approximately 90% are singletons.

The sample consisted of peripheral blood. The receptor's source is a man aged 40-49 years with active or convalescent COVID-19. The V and J genes are TRBV11-2 and TRBJ2-7; 9 bases are shared with TRBD2. CDR3 sequence reads: CASSEGRLADYEQYF. CDR3 in DNA: TGTGCCAGCAGCGAGGGGAGACTAGCGGACTACGAGCAGTACTTC. The whole variable domain, remainder taken from reference TRBV11-2 and TRBJ2-7, is EAGVAQSPRYKIIEKRQSVAFWCNPISGHATLYWYQQILGQGPKLLIQFQNNGVVDDSQLPKDRFSAERLKGVDSTLKIQPAKLEDSAVYLCASSEGRLADYEQYFGPGTRLTVT.